The clone carrying this T cell receptor (beta chain) was seen more than once but under ten times. Its antigen remains unidentified. The data belong to a study of T-cell reconstitution after alpha-beta-depleted transplantation in children. The CDR3 loop spans 16 amino acids. After removal of 3 bases from V and 9 bases from J, the junction contained 16 bases not matched to a gene. Overall study results and limits: One year after transplant, T-cell counts and diversity came mostly from newly produced T cells. The origin of alpha-beta T cells about two months after transplant was reportedly several hundred expanded graft clones. Where some patients showed high TCRbeta diversity at day 60, it came from recipient T cells and thymic progenitors that had survived.

Unique molecular identifiers were incorporated into the prepared TCRbeta library. TCRdb recomputed calls from the PCR reads with MiXCR, one row per CDR3 protein. This sample has fewer than 350,000 distinct CDR3 sequences, with less than 9.5% found just once. This TCR derives from a female patient between 2 and 15 years old who had a stem cell transplant for Fanconi anemia, so the T cells may come from the graft donor. The chain couples TRBV23-1 to TRBJ2-7, with 8 positions matching TRBD1. TRBV23-1 is placed among ORFs of uncertain function. Sequencing used peripheral blood, obtained 360 days after TCRalphabeta/CD19-depleted stem cell transplant. DNA for the CDR3: TGCGCCAGCAGTCAGTCAGTGACAGGGGAGGATTGGTGGCAGTACTTC. Its protein product is CASSQSVTGEDWWQYF.